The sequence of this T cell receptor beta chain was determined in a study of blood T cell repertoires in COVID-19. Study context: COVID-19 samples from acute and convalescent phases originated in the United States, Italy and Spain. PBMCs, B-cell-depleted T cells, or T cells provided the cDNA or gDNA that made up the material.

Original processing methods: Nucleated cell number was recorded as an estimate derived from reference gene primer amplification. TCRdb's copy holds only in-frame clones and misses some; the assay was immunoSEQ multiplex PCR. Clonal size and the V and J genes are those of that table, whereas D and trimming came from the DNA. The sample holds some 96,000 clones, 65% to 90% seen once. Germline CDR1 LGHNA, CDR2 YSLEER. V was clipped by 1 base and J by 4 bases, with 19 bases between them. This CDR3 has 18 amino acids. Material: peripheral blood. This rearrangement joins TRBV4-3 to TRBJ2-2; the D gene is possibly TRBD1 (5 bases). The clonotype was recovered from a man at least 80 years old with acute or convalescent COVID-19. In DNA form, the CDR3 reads TGCGCCAGCAGCCAAGGAGGACGAACGATTCAGGGCACCGGGGAGCTGTTTTTT. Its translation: CASSQGGRTIQGTGELFF.